This T cell receptor (beta chain) was identified in a study of T-cell reconstitution after alpha-beta-depleted transplantation in children. TCRbeta library preparation incorporated unique molecular identifiers. MiXCR, run by TCRdb on the PCR reads, gives a single entry per CDR3 protein. The sample consists of some 200,000 distinct CDR3 sequences, about 14% of them appearing once. This CDR3 has 14 amino acids. The V and J ends lost 1 base and 12 bases respectively, with 19 bases between them. This chain joins TRBV12-3 or TRBV12-4 and TRBJ2-7; D is unclear. This TCR came from a human donor who donated a stem cell graft to a child with acute lymphoblastic leukemia. The sample in question was PBMCs from the stem cell graft donor, obtained from the stem cell graft. The CDR3, as DNA: TGTGCCAGCAGTTTAGGGCAACCGGATACTTCACGGTACTTC. This gives the protein CASSLGQPDTSRYF.